Below are 32 T cell receptor beta chains sequenced from a single sample in a study of cytomegalovirus exposure and HLA in healthy donors. With 60 Vbeta and 13 Jbeta primers, the PCR was carried out. Profiling relied on immunoSEQ multiplex PCR, and the TCRdb table lists in-frame clones only, not all of them. Among 150,000 to 200,000 clones listed, just under 80% were seen once. The specimen sequenced was PBMCs. The receptors derive from a female donor in good health and CMV-seronegative.

V gene TRBV30 combines with J gene TRBJ1-3; TRBD1 aligns across 7 bases. Germline CDR1 reads GTSNPN; CDR2 reads SVGIG (reference sequence). This CDR3 is 13 amino acids long. After removal of 0 bases from V and 7 bases from J, the junction contained 3 bases not matched to a gene. The CDR3 sequence is CAWSVQGWNTIYF. The CDR3 DNA follows: TGTGCCTGGAGTGTACAGGGGTGGAACACCATATATTTT.

The chain combines TRBV27 with TRBJ2-7; D perhaps matches TRBD1 (6 bases). V lost 5 bases, J lost 4 bases, and 12 bases lay in between. CDR3 size: 13 residues. Germline-derived CDR1 and CDR2 are MNHEY and SMNVEV (reference sequence). CDR3 DNA sequence: TGTGCCAGCAGTACACCCGACAGGTACGAGCAGTACTTC. Its translation is CASSTPDRYEQYF.

The chain employs TRBV18 and TRBJ1-3; 7 nucleotides agree with TRBD1. The germline CDR1 and CDR2 sequences are KGHSH and LQKENI. This CDR3 has 14 residues. J lost 2 bases, V lost 7 bases, and 5 bases had no gene match. CDR3 DNA: TGTGCCAGCTGGGCGGGACAGCCTGGAAACACCATATATTTT. Protein: CASWAGQPGNTIYF. Looking up the rest from reference TRBV18 and TRBJ1-3 gives the full variable domain: NAGVMQNPRHLVRRRGQEARLRCSPMKGHSHVYWYRQLPEEGLKFMVYLQKENIIDESGMPKERFSAEFPKEGPSILRIQQVVRGDSAAYFCASWAGQPGNTIYFGEGSWLTVV.

The genes are TRBV2 and TRBJ2-7, with 10 positions matching TRBD1. Looked up from germline, CDR1 is SNHLY and CDR2 is FYNNEI. Trimming cost V 6 bases and J 5 bases; bases outside gene matches: 7. The CDR3 spans 14 residues. The CDR3: CASSADRGLDEQYF. CDR3 nucleotide sequence: TGTGCCAGCAGCGCTGACAGGGGGCTTGACGAGCAGTACTTC.

V is TRBV7-7 and J is TRBJ2-5; D is unclear. Germline V gives CDR1 SSHAT, CDR2 FNYEAQ (reference sequence). This CDR3 comprises 15 residues. The V gene lost 4 bases and the J gene lost 0 bases, with 12 bases spanning the gap. CDR3 loop: CASSSGLGYQETQYF. The CDR3 DNA reads TGTGCCAGCAGCTCCGGTCTGGGCTACCAAGAGACCCAGTACTTC.

The chain couples TRBV2 to TRBJ2-2, with TRBD1 matching 11 bases. The CDR3 is 15 amino acids. Trimming at V came to 11 bases and at J to 4 bases, leaving 9 bases not matched to a gene. CDR1 is SNHLY and CDR2 is FYNNEI in the germline V gene. CDR3 sequence reads: CACLGQGVGTGELFF. The CDR3 DNA reads as TGTGCCTGCCTGGGACAGGGGGTAGGCACCGGGGAGCTGTTTTTT.

This sequence joins TRBV6-6 and TRBJ1-2; D is ambiguous. Germline V gives CDR1 MNHNY, CDR2 SVGAGI (reference sequence). V was trimmed by 2 bases and J by 2 bases, leaving 6 bases between them. The CDR3 is 13 residues long. The DNA of the CDR3 is TGTGCCAGCAGTTACGACAAAAACTATGGCTACACCTTC. The encoded protein is CASSYDKNYGYTF.

This clone was counted only a few times. This chain uses TRBV2 with TRBJ1-2; D unresolved. Trimming pared 3 bases from V and 2 bases from J, leaving 7 bases between. The V gene's germline CDR1 is SNHLY and CDR2 FYNNEI. The CDR3 spans 13 residues. CDR3 bases: TGTGCCAGCAGTGACACTTCAAACTATGGCTACACCTTC. It encodes CASSDTSNYGYTF.

In DNA, the CDR3 is TGTGCCAGTAGTAAGCAGGGGGCCTCGAACACTGAAGCTTTCTTT. Amino acids: CASSKQGASNTEAFF. This rearrangement joins TRBV19 to TRBJ1-1; 8 nucleotides match TRBD1. CDR1 is LNHDA, CDR2 SQIVND, per germline (reference sequence). This CDR3 region has 15 residues. V lost 4 bases and J lost 1; bases outside the gene matches: 5. The whole variable domain, filled in from reference TRBV19 and TRBJ1-1, reads DGGITQSPKYLFRKEGQNVTLSCEQNLNHDAMYWYRQDPGQGLRLIYYSQIVNDFQKGDIAEGYSVSREKKESFPLTVTSAQKNPTAFYLCASSKQGASNTEAFFGQGTRLTVV.

The chain joins TRBV19 to TRBJ2-7; D perhaps matches TRBD2 (6 bases). The V and J ends lost 1 base and 4 bases respectively, with 17 bases between them. The CDR3 has 16 residues. The germline gives CDR1 LNHDA, CDR2 SQIVND (reference sequence). The CDR3 DNA reads as TGTGCCAGTAGTATAGCCGGTCAACTAGCTATGTACGAGCAGTACTTC. This gives the protein CASSIAGQLAMYEQYF.

The genes are TRBV7-3 and TRBJ2-1; D is unclear. The CDR3 runs to 13 residues. V lost 3 bases, J lost 6 bases, and 9 bases lay in between. Germline CDR1 reads SGHTA; CDR2 reads FQGTGA. CDR3 sequence: CASSFSSANEQFF. DNA for the CDR3: TGTGCCAGCAGCTTTTCTAGTGCCAATGAGCAGTTCTTC.

The genes are TRBV6-5 and TRBJ2-1; TRBD1 is a possible D gene (7 bases). The CDR3 is 15 amino acids. Looked up from germline, CDR1 is MNHEY and CDR2 is SVGAGI. V lost 1 base and J lost 3, with 10 bases in between. CDR3 amino acids: CASSYFQGGYNEQFF. In DNA form, the CDR3 reads TGTGCCAGCAGTTACTTCCAGGGGGGCTACAATGAGCAGTTCTTC.

For this clone: Different DNA sequences within this sample yield the same CDR3. This chain links TRBV7-6 with TRBJ2-3; 9 nucleotides match TRBD2. CDR1 is SGHVS and CDR2 is FNYEAQ in the germline V gene. The CDR3 extends over 16 amino acids. The V gene end was trimmed by 1 base and the J gene end by 1 base; junction bases not matched to a gene: 3. CDR3 bases: TGTGCCAGCAGCTTAGGGGCTAGCGGGGGCACAGATACGCAGTATTTT. Its protein product is CASSLGASGGTDTQYF.

The genes are TRBV4-1 and TRBJ2-5, with 8 nucleotides matching TRBD2. J was trimmed by 5 bases and V by 4 bases; bases with no gene match: 12. CDR3 length: 16 residues. Germline lookup yields CDR1 MGHRA and CDR2 YSYEKL. The DNA for the CDR3 is TGCGCCAGCAGCCCTCGGGGGGGCGGGCGAGGCGAGACCCAGTACTTC. Amino acid sequence: CASSPRGGGRGETQYF.

This clone was detected a few times. V and J are TRBV6-5 and TRBJ2-3; TRBD2 agrees at 15 bases. The CDR3 totals 15 residues. V lost 6 bases and J lost 6; bases outside the gene matches: 4. From germline, CDR1 is MNHEY and CDR2 SVGAGI. The CDR3 DNA is TGTGCCAGCAGCTTAGGGACTAGCGGGGGGGATACGCAGTATTTT. Translating it yields CASSLGTSGGDTQYF.

The CDR3, as DNA: TGTGCCTGGAGGCCCACACGGAACACTGAAGCTTTCTTT. This encodes CAWRPTRNTEAFF. V gene TRBV30 combines with J gene TRBJ1-1; D gene unclear. Trimming pared 3 bases from V and 1 base from J, leaving 9 bases between. The CDR3 runs to 13 residues. The germline V gene encodes CDR1 GTSNPN and CDR2 SVGIG (reference sequence). The whole variable domain, remainder taken from reference TRBV30 and TRBJ1-1, is SQTIHQWPATLVQPVGSPLSLECTVEGTSNPNLYWYRQAAGRGLQLLFYSVGIGQISSEVPQNLSASRPQDRQFILSSKKLLLSDSGFYLCAWRPTRNTEAFFGQGTRLTVV.

The V gene is TRBV7-8, the J gene TRBJ1-5, with 8 bases lining up with TRBD1. This CDR3 has 14 residues. Per germline, CDR1 SGHVS and CDR2 FQNEAQ. V lost 5 bases to trimming and J lost 8 bases; unmatched junction nucleotides: 8. CDR3 bases: TGTGCCAGCAGCCAGGACAGGGCTGGTGAGCCCCAGCATTTT. This translates into CASSQDRAGEPQHF.

This chain links TRBV10-2 with TRBJ2-1; 16 bases match TRBD2. The CDR3 extends over 19 amino acids. CDR1 and CDR2 from the germline V gene are WSHSY and SAAADI. Trimming at V came to 3 bases and at J to 7 bases, leaving 12 bases not matched to a gene. For the CDR3, the DNA is TGCGCCAGCAGTGAAGGGGGACTAGCGGGAGGGCATGCCCGAAATGAGCAGTTCTTC. It translates to CASSEGGLAGGHARNEQFF.

This sequence joins TRBV4-2 and TRBJ2-1, with 12 bases fitting TRBD2. V was pared by 1 base and J by 6 bases, with 1 base of the junction left unmatched. CDR3 length: 15 residues. CDR1 LGHNA and CDR2 YNFKEQ come from the germline V gene. The CDR3 sequence is CASSQGLAGVNEQFF. In DNA form, the CDR3 reads TGTGCCAGCAGCCAAGGACTAGCGGGAGTCAATGAGCAGTTCTTC.

The rearrangement uses TRBV5-4 and TRBJ2-3, with D unresolved. Per germline, CDR1 SGHNT and CDR2 YYREEE (reference sequence). CDR3 length: 12 residues. Trimming left V 6 bases short and J 4 bases short, with 9 bases between. The CDR3 nucleotides are TGTGCCAGCACCTCGAGATCAGATACGCAGTATTTT. This encodes CASTSRSDTQYF.

As concerns this clone: Distinct nucleotide sequences in the sample also encode this CDR3. The V and J genes are TRBV27 and TRBJ1-1; D not resolved. Trimming stripped 5 bases from V and 4 bases from J, with 8 bases between. The CDR3 has 12 amino acids. The germline V gene has CDR1 MNHEY and CDR2 SMNVEV (reference sequence). The chain's CDR3 is CASSAPGTEAFF. CDR3 sequence (DNA): TGTGCCAGCAGTGCCCCGGGCACTGAAGCTTTCTTT.

The chain uses TRBV28 and TRBJ1-2; 8 nucleotides match TRBD1. V trimming: 1 base; J trimming: 4 bases; junction bases outside the gene matches: 5. Germline assignment: CDR1 MDHEN and CDR2 SYDVKM. The CDR3 has 15 residues. CDR3: CASSLLTGAAYGYTF. CDR3 nucleotide sequence: TGTGCCAGCAGTTTATTGACAGGGGCAGCCTATGGCTACACCTTC.

The chain uses TRBV5-8 and TRBJ2-7; 9 bases match TRBD2. The V segment lost 0 bases and the J segment 13 bases; nucleotides outside the gene matches: 17. The CDR3 is 16 amino acids. Germline lookup yields CDR1 SGHTS and CDR2 YDEGEE. CDR3 in amino acids: CASSLGLGTGGTSSYF. The CDR3 DNA reads as TGTGCCAGCAGCTTGGGATTAGGGACCGGCGGGACTAGCTCTTACTTC.

The chain has TRBV5-1 and TRBJ2-7; 10 bases are a match to TRBD1. Germline lookup yields CDR1 SGHRS and CDR2 YFSETQ. J gave up 5 bases and V 4 bases, and 6 bases lay outside the gene matches. The CDR3 covers 14 residues. The CDR3 sequence is CASSGDRGLNEQYF. The DNA for the CDR3 is TGCGCCAGCAGCGGTGACAGGGGGCTAAACGAGCAGTACTTC.

The chain employs TRBV28 and TRBJ1-4; the D gene is possibly TRBD1 (5 bases). CDR1 is MDHEN and CDR2 is SYDVKM in the germline V gene. Trimming left V 4 bases short and J 5 bases short, with 11 bases between. The CDR3 has 14 residues. DNA of the CDR3: TGTGCCAGCAGTTCCACGGGACTAAATGAAAAACTGTTTTTT. It is translated as CASSSTGLNEKLFF.

In its sample, this clone was seen once. The rearrangement joins TRBV19 to TRBJ1-2, with 7 bases that match TRBD1. The CDR3 length is 16 residues. The V gene end was trimmed by 5 bases and the J gene end by 5 bases; junction bases not matched to a gene: 14. The V gene's germline CDR1 is LNHDA and CDR2 SQIVND (reference sequence). The CDR3 sequence is CASSSKPGQREYGYTF. CDR3 nucleotides: TGTGCCAGTAGTTCAAAACCGGGACAGCGAGAGTATGGCTACACCTTC.

This clone came up a few times. The rearrangement uses TRBV19 and TRBJ2-3, with TRBD2 matching over 9 bases. Trimming took 6 bases from V and 4 from J; bases not matched to a gene: 14. This CDR3 region has 17 residues. Germline V gene lookup returns CDR1 LNHDA and CDR2 SQIVND (reference sequence). The CDR3 sequence: CASSPLVSGRMADTQYF. In nucleotides, the CDR3 is TGTGCCAGTAGCCCCTTAGTTAGCGGGAGAATGGCAGATACGCAGTATTTT.

This chain joins TRBV28 and TRBJ2-7; TRBD1 agrees at 7 bases. The CDR3 runs 13 residues. V trimming: 4 bases; J trimming: 5 bases; junction bases outside the gene matches: 5. In germline, CDR1 is MDHEN, CDR2 SYDVKM. CDR3 in DNA: TGTGCCAGCAGTTCAGGACAGGACCACGAGCAGTACTTC. Translating it yields CASSSGQDHEQYF.

V and J are TRBV5-7 and TRBJ2-5; 7 bases are shared with TRBD1. TRBV5-7 is known as an ORF, though its function is uncertain. The V and J ends lost 0 bases and 4 bases, in that order; junction bases with no gene match: 3. The CDR3 is 14 amino acids. CDR3 region: CASSLGQGGETQYF. In DNA, the CDR3 is TGTGCCAGCAGCTTGGGACAGGGTGGAGAGACCCAGTACTTC.

J is TRBJ1-4 and V is TRBV6-5; no reliable D call. V lost 8 bases to trimming and J lost 3 bases, with 13 bases between them. Germline CDR1 is MNHEY and CDR2 is SVGAGI. CDR3 length: 14 amino acids. CDR3 sequence: CASAIGGPNEKLFF. In nucleotides, the CDR3 is TGTGCCAGCGCCATTGGAGGACCTAATGAAAAACTGTTTTTT.

This clone came up once. This chain uses TRBV9 with TRBJ1-3; a possible D gene is TRBD1 (6 bases). The CDR3 has 17 residues. V shed 5 bases and J shed 0 bases, with 18 bases lying between them. The germline V gene encodes CDR1 SGDLS and CDR2 YYNGEE. The CDR3: CASRLPDRFDSGNTIYF. DNA of the CDR3: TGTGCCAGCAGACTTCCAGACAGGTTCGACTCTGGAAACACCATATATTTT.

The chain is built from TRBV4-1 and TRBJ2-1; 8 bases align to TRBD2. The germline V gene has CDR1 MGHRA and CDR2 YSYEKL. The CDR3 has 15 residues. V was pared by 1 base and J by 3 bases, with 2 bases of the junction left unmatched. The CDR3: CASSQGLAGYNEQFF. CDR3 DNA sequence: TGCGCCAGCAGCCAAGGTCTAGCGGGCTACAATGAGCAGTTCTTC.